The present T cell receptor (beta chain) was sequenced within a study of Graves' ophthalmopathy and Graves' hyperthyroidism. Many counts were recorded for this clonotype. V was clipped by 3 bases and J by 6 bases; unmatched bases: 14. From germline, CDR1 is SGHTA and CDR2 FQGNSA. This CDR3 is 16 amino acids long. Stable hyperthyroidism referred to disease that showed no ophthalmopathy within 18 months of follow-up. Amplifying from RNA transcripts, the study obtained TCR beta CDR3 regions. HTBI primers served in a first-round RT-PCR, which a second-round multiplex PCR followed. TCRdb reprocessed the multiplex PCR reads with MiXCR, giving one entry per CDR3 protein. The top ten clones hold 2.4% of a sample with a few hundred thousand distinct CDR3 sequences, roughly 17% of them seen once.

The chain is built from TRBV7-2 and TRBJ2-7, with 7 positions matching TRBD2. This clonotype was sampled from an adult woman with stable Graves' hyperthyroidism. The material sequenced was peripheral blood. The CDR3, as DNA: TGTGCCAGCAGCTTCGCGTCTAGCGGAACCTCCGGCGAGCAGTACTTC. Residues: CASSFASSGTSGEQYF. The variable domain in full, with the rest retrieved from reference TRBV7-2 and TRBJ2-7, is GAGVSQSPSNKVTEKGKDVELRCDPISGHTALYWYRQSLGQGLEFLIYFQGNSAPDKSGLPSDRFSAERTGGSVSTLTIQRTQQEDSAVYLCASSFASSGTSGEQYFGPGTRLTVT.